The sequence of this TCR beta chain was determined in a study of T cell changes during pregnancy in multiple sclerosis (dated by TCRdb to between 2019 and 2020). Regarding the research as a whole: In women with multiple sclerosis, the researchers looked at how the T cell repertoire shifted as pregnancy progressed.

Points on this clone: Its antigen is still unknown. It has no much larger one-base neighbor in the sample; base qualities were not kept.

The germline V gene (reference sequence) yields SGHNT for CDR1 and YYREEE for CDR2. At the junction V is shortened by 0 bases and J by 6 bases, with 12 bases in between. The CDR3 starts with the cysteine, ends with the phenylalanine, and has 15 residues. This entry keeps only the CDR3 DNA: 45 bases, framed from base 1. Libraries were prepared through the immunoSEQ multiplex PCR assay. Sourced from immuneACCESS, this table was stored by TCRdb with only in-frame sequences that have V and J called. A share of the clones is absent; for the studies checked, an unresolved V gene accounts for under half, and the remainder has no known explanation. The sample records 48,000 or so clones, nearly 95% of which are singletons. 0.45% to 0.55% of the sample is in the top ten clones.

The clonotype comes from a female donor with multiple sclerosis, enrolled in a pregnancy study. The sequences come from CD4+ T cells from peripheral blood mononuclear cells, collected in the first trimester of pregnancy. Here the chain combines TRBV5-4 and TRBJ1-4; tentative D gene TRBD1, with 6 bases matching. This receptor carries the CDR3 CASSLGSRGDEKLFF. In nucleotide form, the sequence is TGTGCCAGCAGCTTGGGAAGCAGGGGAGATGAAAAACTGTTTTTT.